The 19 T cell receptor beta chains presented below share a single source sample, sequenced in a study of blood T cell repertoires in COVID-19. TCRdb keeps only in-frame clones here, not all; method: immunoSEQ multiplex PCR. The sample records 160,000 or so clones, over 75% being singletons. Sequencing was done on a sample of PBMCs or T cells enriched from blood (not recorded which). These receptors were taken from a woman aged 40 to 49 with acute COVID-19.

CDR3 sequence reads: CASSLSTLPNYGYTF. In DNA form, the CDR3 reads TGTGCCAGCAGCTTGTCGACACTTCCTAACTATGGCTACACCTTC. The chain combines TRBV7-2 with TRBJ1-2, with D unclear. V was trimmed by 3 bases and J by 0 bases, leaving 11 bases between them. Germline-derived CDR1 and CDR2 are SGHTA and FQGNSA. The CDR3 is made up of 15 amino acids.

The chain has TRBV19 and TRBJ1-2, with 9 bases matching TRBD1. The J segment lost 4 bases and the V segment lost 6 bases, leaving 9 bases of the junction unmatched. CDR3 length equals 15 residues. In germline, CDR1 is LNHDA, CDR2 SQIVND (reference sequence). CDR3 bases: TGTGCCAGTAGAGCCGGGACAGGGAATAGCTATGGCTACACCTTC. It yields the protein CASRAGTGNSYGYTF. Based on the CDR3 plus reference TRBV19 and TRBJ1-2, the full variable domain is DGGITQSPKYLFRKEGQNVTLSCEQNLNHDAMYWYRQDPGQGLRLIYYSQIVNDFQKGDIAEGYSVSREKKESFPLTVTSAQKNPTAFYLCASRAGTGNSYGYTFGSGTRLTVV.

This chain uses TRBV29-1 with TRBJ1-1; the D is unclear. CDR1 is SQVTM and CDR2 is ANQGSEA in the germline V gene. This CDR3 has 13 residues. Trimming cost V 6 bases and J 3 bases, with 14 bases left between them. This CDR3 reads CSVARGRYTEAFF. DNA of the CDR3: TGCAGCGTCGCGCGAGGGCGCTACACTGAAGCTTTCTTT.

V gene TRBV15 combines with J gene TRBJ2-3, with TRBD2 matching over 14 bases. The CDR3 loop spans 17 amino acids. Germline trimming cut 1 base from V and 5 bases from J; bases unmatched to any gene: 5. The germline CDR1 and CDR2 sequences are LNHNV and YYDKDF (reference sequence). CDR3 loop: CATSRARLAGGLDTQYF. CDR3 nucleotides: TGTGCCACCAGCAGAGCCAGACTAGCGGGAGGGTTAGATACGCAGTATTTT.

V and J are TRBV5-8 and TRBJ2-1; D not resolved. This CDR3 region has 11 residues. Trimming took off 4 bases at V and 4 bases at J, with 3 bases between the two ends. Germline V lookup: CDR1 SGHTS, CDR2 YDEGEE. The CDR3 is CASSPYNEQFF. CDR3 in DNA: TGTGCCAGCAGCCCGTACAATGAGCAGTTCTTC.

The rearrangement uses TRBV12-3 or TRBV12-4 and TRBJ1-1, with D hard to call. The CDR3 loop spans 12 amino acids. V was trimmed by 8 bases and J by 10 bases, leaving 17 bases between them. The CDR3 DNA reads as TGTGCCAGCGCCCTAGCCGGGGTTGGAGCTTTCTTT. Protein: CASALAGVGAFF.

The CDR3 sequence: CASSPDRVGTGELFF. The CDR3 DNA reads as TGTGCCAGCTCACCAGACAGGGTGGGCACCGGGGAGCTGTTTTTT. The rearrangement joins TRBV18 to TRBJ2-2; the match to TRBD1 covers 7 bases. The CDR3 consists of 15 residues. The V gene end was trimmed by 2 bases and the J gene end by 4 bases; junction bases not matched to a gene: 4. The V gene's germline CDR1 is KGHSH and CDR2 LQKENI.

V gene TRBV2 combines with J gene TRBJ1-5; 8 nucleotides align to TRBD1. The germline CDR1 and CDR2 sequences are SNHLY and FYNNEI. The CDR3 covers 14 residues. Trimming at V came to 6 bases and at J to 9 bases, leaving 10 bases not matched to a gene. CDR3 residues: CASRTDRDGGPQHF. CDR3 nucleotides: TGTGCCAGCAGGACGGACAGGGACGGTGGGCCCCAGCATTTT.

This clone occurred a few times. The V gene is TRBV5-1, the J gene TRBJ2-3, with D possibly being TRBD2 (5 bases). Germline V gene lookup returns CDR1 SGHRS and CDR2 YFSETQ. V dropped 0 bases and J dropped 2 bases, with 16 bases sitting between them. CDR3 length: 17 amino acids. CDR3 in DNA: TGCGCCAGCAGCTTGGGGGCGGGCGGCGCTTCCACAGATACGCAGTATTTT. Its translation is CASSLGAGGASTDTQYF.

The chain combines TRBV19 with TRBJ2-2; the D gene is possibly TRBD1 (6 bases). CDR1 is LNHDA, CDR2 SQIVND, per germline (reference sequence). V was trimmed by 4 bases and J by 3 bases, leaving 15 bases between them. The CDR3 spans 16 residues. The CDR3 loop reads CASSRDTESYTGELFF. The CDR3 DNA is TGTGCCAGTAGTAGGGACACAGAGTCTTACACCGGGGAGCTGTTTTTT.

The rearrangement joins TRBV25-1 to TRBJ2-1; TRBD2 matches 7 bases. The germline V gene encodes CDR1 MGHDK and CDR2 SYGVNS. CDR3 length: 16 amino acids. V lost 10 bases, J lost 2 bases, and 14 bases stayed unmatched. DNA for the CDR3: TGTGCCACCCAGGGCGGCGGGAGAGGGACCTACAATGAGCAGTTCTTC. Its translation: CATQGGGRGTYNEQFF. Variable domain in full (rest from reference TRBV25-1 and TRBJ2-1): EADIYQTPRYLVIGTGKKITLECSQTMGHDKMYWYQQDPGMELHLIHYSYGVNSTEKGDLSSESTVSRIRTEHFPLTLESARPSHTSQYLCATQGGGRGTYNEQFFGPGTRLTVL.

The chain has TRBV10-1 and TRBJ1-1, with a possible D match to TRBD1 (6 bases). The V gene's germline CDR1 is WNHNN and CDR2 SYGVQD (reference sequence). V was cut by 9 bases and J by 5 bases, with 16 bases left in between. The CDR3 is 13 amino acids. For the CDR3, the DNA is TGCGCCAGTAGCAGGACGGACAGTACTGAAGCTTTCTTT. Translated, it gives CASSRTDSTEAFF.

This sequence joins TRBV18 and TRBJ2-5, with a tentative D call TRBD2 (6 bases). CDR3 length: 15 amino acids. The germline CDR1 and CDR2 sequences are KGHSH and LQKENI. V shed 1 base and J shed 5 bases, with 14 bases lying between them. The chain's CDR3 is CASSPQVRRAETQYF. CDR3 DNA: TGTGCCAGCTCACCACAGGTGAGGAGGGCCGAGACCCAGTACTTC.

The J gene is TRBJ1-1, the V gene TRBV13; no clear D gene. Trimming removed 4 bases from V and 3 bases from J, with 3 bases in between. This CDR3 spans 11 amino acids. Looked up from germline, CDR1 is PRHDT and CDR2 is FYEKMQ (reference sequence). CDR3 in DNA: TGTGCCAGCAGCTCATACACTGAAGCTTTCTTT. Translated: CASSSYTEAFF.

The chain has TRBV6-1 and TRBJ2-1; tentative D call: TRBD2 (6 bases). CDR1 MNHNS and CDR2 SASEGT come from the germline V gene. V was trimmed by 4 bases and J by 1 base, leaving 11 bases between them. The CDR3 is made up of 15 amino acids. CDR3 nucleotide sequence: TGTGCCAGCAGTGTAGCGCTAGCGTCCTACAATGAGCAGTTCTTC. Amino acids: CASSVALASYNEQFF.

The J gene is TRBJ1-5, the V gene TRBV19, with D possibly TRBD1 on 5 matching bases. Germline CDR1 LNHDA, CDR2 SQIVND (reference sequence). The CDR3 is 17 amino acids. V lost 4 bases and J lost 0, with 16 bases in between. The CDR3 here is CASSTASGRDSNQPQHF. The CDR3 nucleotides read TGTGCCAGTAGTACAGCCAGTGGCAGGGATAGCAATCAGCCCCAGCATTTT.

The sample holds a few counts of this clone. The V call is TRBV6-5, the J call TRBJ1-2; D gene ambiguous. The ends were cut back, 6 bases at V and 4 bases at J, with 18 bases in the middle. This CDR3 contains 15 residues. The germline V gene encodes CDR1 MNHEY and CDR2 SVGAGI. Here the CDR3 DNA reads TGTGCCAGCAGCTTGAGTGGGAGGGCCTCCTATGGCTACACCTTC. This sequence encodes CASSLSGRASYGYTF.

This clone was observed a handful of times. This chain uses TRBV2 with TRBJ2-1; TRBD2 matches at 9 bases. Germline V CDR1 and CDR2: SNHLY, FYNNEI. The CDR3 loop spans 18 amino acids. J lost 4 bases, V lost 2 bases, and 12 bases had no gene match. The CDR3 loop is CASSEKIAGVGHYNEQFF. DNA for the CDR3: TGTGCCAGCAGTGAAAAAATAGCGGGAGTTGGACATTACAATGAGCAGTTCTTC.

J is TRBJ1-2 and V is TRBV19; D possibly corresponds to TRBD1 (5 bases). V lost 3 bases and J lost 3, with 17 bases in between. This CDR3 is 16 amino acids long. Germline CDR1 reads LNHDA; CDR2 reads SQIVND (reference sequence). DNA for the CDR3: TGTGCCAGTAGTATGACCCCGACAGCTTATTACTATGGCTACACCTTC. Translating it yields CASSMTPTAYYYGYTF.